Below, 10 T cell receptor beta chains from the same sample are listed, as sequenced in a study of blood T cell repertoires in COVID-19. Some clones are missing from TCRdb's copy, which holds only in-frame ones; the method was immunoSEQ multiplex PCR. The sample carries 110,000 to 150,000 clones, around 85% recorded once. Sequencing was done on a sample of peripheral blood. The source is a woman of 80 years or more with acute or convalescent COVID-19.

This clone was seen a handful of times. This chain uses TRBV25-1 with TRBJ2-1, with 10 bases that match TRBD2. This CDR3 is 14 amino acids long. With V trimmed by 3 bases and J by 7 bases, 3 bases remained unmatched. Germline V lookup: CDR1 MGHDK, CDR2 SYGVNS. The CDR3 sequence is CASSEMGLANEQFF. The CDR3 nucleotides are TGTGCCAGCAGTGAGATGGGACTAGCGAATGAGCAGTTCTTC.

The V call is TRBV7-3, the J call TRBJ1-4, with a tentative D call TRBD1 (6 bases). The V end lost 2 bases, the J end lost 10 bases, and 14 bases lay between the germline ends. In germline, CDR1 is SGHTA, CDR2 FQGTGA. The CDR3 runs 14 residues. In DNA form, the CDR3 reads TGTGCCAGCAGCTTATGGGGACATGACGGAAAACTGTTTTTT. Translation: CASSLWGHDGKLFF.

The V and J genes are TRBV4-3 and TRBJ1-5, with TRBD1 identical over 7 bases. V shed 0 bases, J shed 2 bases, and the junction held 7 bases outside the gene matches. The CDR3 covers 17 residues. From germline, CDR1 is LGHNA and CDR2 YSLEER. CDR3 in DNA: TGCGCCAGCAGCCAAGATGCAGGGGGGATTGGCAATCAGCCCCAGCATTTT. It codes for CASSQDAGGIGNQPQHF.

The V and J genes are TRBV24-1 and TRBJ2-1; D unclear. Germline-derived CDR1 and CDR2 are KGHDR and SFDVKD. V lost 8 bases and J lost 7, with 8 bases in between. The CDR3 sequence is 11 residues long. The CDR3 region has the DNA TGTGCCACCACCGACGGGAATGAGCAGTTCTTC. This translates into CATTDGNEQFF.

This chain connects TRBV10-3 to TRBJ1-1, with TRBD1 matching over 8 bases. V dropped 7 bases and J dropped 3; count of bases not matched to a gene: 4. The length of the CDR3 is 13 residues. Germline-derived CDR1 and CDR2 are ENHRY and SYGVKD. Written as DNA, the CDR3 is TGTGCCATCACCGAGGGACAGGACACTGAAGCTTTCTTT. This gives the protein CAITEGQDTEAFF.

As DNA, the CDR3 is TGTGCCAGCAGCCAAACGTACGGGACAGGGGGCGGGGAGCTGTTTTTT. Residues: CASSQTYGTGGGELFF. The J gene is TRBJ2-2, the V gene TRBV5-4, with TRBD1 identical over 11 bases. V was pared by 4 bases and J by 7 bases, with 9 bases of the junction left unmatched. The CDR3 is made up of 16 amino acids. Germline loops: CDR1 SGHNT, CDR2 YYREEE (reference sequence).

This clone is a singleton in its sample. The gene calls are TRBV5-4 and TRBJ2-5, with TRBD1 matching 8 bases. This CDR3 has 15 residues. Germline CDR1 and CDR2: SGHNT and YYREEE (reference sequence). After removal of 9 bases from V and 3 bases from J, the junction contained 13 bases not matched to a gene. CDR3 region: CAIAGRQGIKETQYF. The CDR3, as DNA: TGTGCCATTGCTGGTAGACAGGGGATTAAAGAGACCCAGTACTTC. The variable domain in full, completed from reference TRBV5-4 and TRBJ2-5, reads ETGVTQSPTHLIKTRGQQVTLRCSSQSGHNTVSWYQQALGQGPQFIFQYYREEENGRGNFPPRFSGLQFPNYSSELNVNALELDDSALYLCAIAGRQGIKETQYFGPGTRLLVL.

The chain links TRBV18 to TRBJ1-1, with 11 nucleotides matching TRBD1. The V gene's germline CDR1 is KGHSH and CDR2 LQKENI. With V trimmed by 3 bases and J by 5 bases, 8 bases remained unmatched. This CDR3 is 16 amino acids long. The CDR3 DNA sequence: TGTGCCAGCTCACCCCCGGGACAGGGGGTGAGTACTGAAGCTTTCTTT. Encoded protein: CASSPPGQGVSTEAFF. Filled out from reference TRBV18 and TRBJ1-1, the complete variable domain reads NAGVMQNPRHLVRRRGQEARLRCSPMKGHSHVYWYRQLPEEGLKFMVYLQKENIIDESGMPKERFSAEFPKEGPSILRIQQVVRGDSAAYFCASSPPGQGVSTEAFFGQGTRLTVV.

The rearrangement uses TRBV9 and TRBJ1-3, with 9 bases matching TRBD1. Germline V lookup: CDR1 SGDLS, CDR2 YYNGEE. Unmatched junction bases numbered 11, after V lost 0 bases and J lost 7 bases. This CDR3 comprises 17 residues. CDR3 DNA sequence: TGTGCCAGCAGCGTAGCTACGGGACAGGGTAGGCGGAACACCATATATTTT. Translation: CASSVATGQGRRNTIYF.

V usage is TRBV9 and J usage is TRBJ2-1, with TRBD2 identical over 12 bases. Trimming cost V 2 bases and J 9 bases; bases outside gene matches: 6. The length of the CDR3 is 15 residues. CDR1 is SGDLS, CDR2 YYNGEE, per germline. The CDR3 DNA follows: TGTGCCAGCAGCGTCTCTAGCGGGGGGGCCGGTGAGCAGTTCTTC. This sequence encodes CASSVSSGGAGEQFF. The whole variable domain, remainder taken from reference TRBV9 and TRBJ2-1, is DSGVTQTPKHLITATGQRVTLRCSPRSGDLSVYWYQQSLDQGLQFLIQYYNGEERAKGNILERFSAQQFPDLHSELNLSSLELGDSALYFCASSVSSGGAGEQFFGPGTRLTVL.